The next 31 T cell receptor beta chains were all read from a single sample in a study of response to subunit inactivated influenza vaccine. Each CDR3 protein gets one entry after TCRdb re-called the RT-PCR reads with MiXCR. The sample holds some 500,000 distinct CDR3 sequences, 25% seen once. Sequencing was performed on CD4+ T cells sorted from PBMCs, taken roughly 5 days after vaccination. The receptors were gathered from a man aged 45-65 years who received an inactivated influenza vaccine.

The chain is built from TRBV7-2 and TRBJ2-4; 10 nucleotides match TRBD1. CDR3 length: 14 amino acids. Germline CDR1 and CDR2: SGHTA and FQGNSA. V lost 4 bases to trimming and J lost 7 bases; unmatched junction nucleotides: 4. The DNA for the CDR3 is TGTGCCAGCAGCTCCGGACAGGGGGGGAACATTCAGTACTTC. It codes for CASSSGQGGNIQYF.

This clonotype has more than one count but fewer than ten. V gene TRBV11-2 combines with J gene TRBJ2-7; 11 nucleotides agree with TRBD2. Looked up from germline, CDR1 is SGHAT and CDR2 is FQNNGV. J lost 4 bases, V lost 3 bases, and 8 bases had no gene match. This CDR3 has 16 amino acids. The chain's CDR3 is CASSFSGRVGMYEQYF. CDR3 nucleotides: TGTGCCAGCAGCTTTAGCGGGAGGGTCGGTATGTACGAGCAGTACTTC. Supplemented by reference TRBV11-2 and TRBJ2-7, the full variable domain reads EAGVAQSPRYKIIEKRQSVAFWCNPISGHATLYWYQQILGQGPKLLIQFQNNGVVDDSQLPKDRFSAERLKGVDSTLKIQPAKLEDSAVYLCASSFSGRVGMYEQYFGPGTRLTVT.

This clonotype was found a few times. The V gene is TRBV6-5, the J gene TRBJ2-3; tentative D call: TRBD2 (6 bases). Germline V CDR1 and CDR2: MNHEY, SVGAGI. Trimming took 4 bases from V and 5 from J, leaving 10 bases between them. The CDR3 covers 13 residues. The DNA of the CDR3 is TGTGCCAGCAGTTTTAGGGAGGTAGATACGCAGTATTTT. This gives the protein CASSFREVDTQYF.

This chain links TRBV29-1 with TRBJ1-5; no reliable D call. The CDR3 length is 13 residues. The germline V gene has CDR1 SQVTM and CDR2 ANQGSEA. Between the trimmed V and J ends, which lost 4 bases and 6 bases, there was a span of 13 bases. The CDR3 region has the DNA TGCAGCGTTGCAACGGGGTCCGGTCAGCCCCAGCATTTT. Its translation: CSVATGSGQPQHF.

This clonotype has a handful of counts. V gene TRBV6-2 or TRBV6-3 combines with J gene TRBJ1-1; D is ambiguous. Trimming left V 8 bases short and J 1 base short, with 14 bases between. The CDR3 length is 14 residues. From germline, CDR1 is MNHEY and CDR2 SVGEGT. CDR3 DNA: TGTGCCAGCCTTAAGCGACCAGAGAACACTGAAGCTTTCTTT. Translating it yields CASLKRPENTEAFF.

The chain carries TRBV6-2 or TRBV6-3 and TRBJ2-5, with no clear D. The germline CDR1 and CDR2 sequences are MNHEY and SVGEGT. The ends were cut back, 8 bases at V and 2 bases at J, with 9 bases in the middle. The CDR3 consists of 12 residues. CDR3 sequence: CASGWKQETQYF. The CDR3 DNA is TGTGCCAGCGGTTGGAAGCAAGAGACCCAGTACTTC.

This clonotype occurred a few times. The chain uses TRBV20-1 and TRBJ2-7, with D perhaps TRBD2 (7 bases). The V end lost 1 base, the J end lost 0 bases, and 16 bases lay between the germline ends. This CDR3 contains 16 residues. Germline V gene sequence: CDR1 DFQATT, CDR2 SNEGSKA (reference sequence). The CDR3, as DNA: TGCAGTGCTAGAGTAAGAGGCGGGGGCAGCTCCTACGAGCAGTACTTC. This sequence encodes CSARVRGGGSSYEQYF.

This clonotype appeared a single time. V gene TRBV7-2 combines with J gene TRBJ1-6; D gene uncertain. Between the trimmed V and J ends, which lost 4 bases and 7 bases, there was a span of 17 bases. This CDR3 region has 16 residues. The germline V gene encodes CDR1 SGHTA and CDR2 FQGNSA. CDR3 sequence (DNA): TGTGCCAGCAGCTCCGCGGGAACTGGGGTAAATTCACCCCTCCACTTT. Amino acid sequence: CASSSAGTGVNSPLHF.

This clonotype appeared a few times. The CDR3, as DNA: TGTGCCATCAGTGCGGGACTAGCGGGAGTACGATCCTACGAGCAGTACTTC. It specifies CAISAGLAGVRSYEQYF. The rearrangement joins TRBV10-3 to TRBJ2-7; 14 bases line up with TRBD2. V lost 4 bases and J lost 1; bases outside the gene matches: 6. Germline assignment: CDR1 ENHRY and CDR2 SYGVKD. The CDR3 totals 17 residues.

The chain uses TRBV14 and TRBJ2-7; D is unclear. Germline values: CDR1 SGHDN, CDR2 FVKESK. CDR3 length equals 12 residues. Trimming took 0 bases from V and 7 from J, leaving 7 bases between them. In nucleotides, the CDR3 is TGTGCCAGCAGCCAAGATCAAGGGGAGCAGTACTTC. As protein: CASSQDQGEQYF.

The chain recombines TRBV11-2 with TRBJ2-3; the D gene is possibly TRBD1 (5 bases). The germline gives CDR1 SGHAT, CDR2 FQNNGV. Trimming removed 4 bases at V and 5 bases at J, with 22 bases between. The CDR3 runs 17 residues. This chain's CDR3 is CASSSEFRQLALDTQYF. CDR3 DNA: TGTGCCAGCAGCTCAGAGTTCAGACAGCTGGCCCTAGATACGCAGTATTTT.

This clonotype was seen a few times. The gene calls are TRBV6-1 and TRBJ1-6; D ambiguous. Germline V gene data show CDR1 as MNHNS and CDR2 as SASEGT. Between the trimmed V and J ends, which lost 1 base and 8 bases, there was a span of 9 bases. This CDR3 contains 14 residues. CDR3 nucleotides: TGTGCCAGCAGTGAAGGCGGAGGGTATTCACCCCTCCACTTT. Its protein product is CASSEGGGYSPLHF.

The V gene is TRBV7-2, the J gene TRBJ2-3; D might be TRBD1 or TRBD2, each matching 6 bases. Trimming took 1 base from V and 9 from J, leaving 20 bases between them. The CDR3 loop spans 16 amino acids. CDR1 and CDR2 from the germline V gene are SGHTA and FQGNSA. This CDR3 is CASSLVASRGLRTQYF. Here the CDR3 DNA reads TGTGCCAGCAGCTTAGTGGCTAGCCGGGGGCTGAGGACGCAGTATTTT.

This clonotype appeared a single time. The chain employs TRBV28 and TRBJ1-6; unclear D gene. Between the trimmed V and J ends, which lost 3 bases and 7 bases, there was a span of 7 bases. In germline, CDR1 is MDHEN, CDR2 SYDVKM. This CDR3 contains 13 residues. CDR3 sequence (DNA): TGTGCCAGCAGTTTCCTCAAAAATTCACCCCTCCACTTT. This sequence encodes CASSFLKNSPLHF.

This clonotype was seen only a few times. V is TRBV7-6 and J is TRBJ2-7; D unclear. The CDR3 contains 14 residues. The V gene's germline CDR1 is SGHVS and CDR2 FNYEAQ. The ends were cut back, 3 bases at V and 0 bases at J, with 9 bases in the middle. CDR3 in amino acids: CASSLRDTSYEQYF. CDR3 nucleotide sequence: TGTGCCAGCAGCTTGCGAGACACCTCCTACGAGCAGTACTTC.

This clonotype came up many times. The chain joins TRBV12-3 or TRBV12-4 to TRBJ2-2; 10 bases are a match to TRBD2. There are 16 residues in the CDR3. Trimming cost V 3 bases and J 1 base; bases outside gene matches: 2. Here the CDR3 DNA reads TGTGCCAGCAGTTTCGGACTAGCGGTGAACACCGGGGAGCTGTTTTTT. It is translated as CASSFGLAVNTGELFF.

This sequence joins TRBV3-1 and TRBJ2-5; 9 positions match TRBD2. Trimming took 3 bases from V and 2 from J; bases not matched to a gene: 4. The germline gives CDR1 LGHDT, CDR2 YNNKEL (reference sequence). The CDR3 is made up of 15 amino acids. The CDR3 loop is CASSHSGSRQETQYF. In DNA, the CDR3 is TGTGCCAGCAGCCATAGCGGGAGCAGACAAGAGACCCAGTACTTC.

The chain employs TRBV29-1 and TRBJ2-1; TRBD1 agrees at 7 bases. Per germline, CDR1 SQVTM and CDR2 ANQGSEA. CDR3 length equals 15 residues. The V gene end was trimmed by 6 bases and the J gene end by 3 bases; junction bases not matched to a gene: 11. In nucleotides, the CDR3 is TGCAGCGTCCCCCCTCCGGGACAGATCTACAATGAGCAGTTCTTC. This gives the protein CSVPPPGQIYNEQFF.

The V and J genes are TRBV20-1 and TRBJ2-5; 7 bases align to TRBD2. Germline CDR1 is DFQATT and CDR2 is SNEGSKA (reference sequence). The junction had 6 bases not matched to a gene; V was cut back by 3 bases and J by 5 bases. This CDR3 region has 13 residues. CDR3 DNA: TGCAGTGCTAGTCCGGGGGGTAAGGAGACCCAGTACTTC. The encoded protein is CSASPGGKETQYF.

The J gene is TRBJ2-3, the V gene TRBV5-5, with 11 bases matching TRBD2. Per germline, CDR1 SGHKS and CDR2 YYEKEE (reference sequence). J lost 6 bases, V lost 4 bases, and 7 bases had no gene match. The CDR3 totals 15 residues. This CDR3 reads CASSQQTSGVDTQYF. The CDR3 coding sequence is TGTGCCAGCAGCCAACAGACTAGCGGGGTGGATACGCAGTATTTT. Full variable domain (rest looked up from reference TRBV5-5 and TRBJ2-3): DAGVTQSPTHLIKTRGQQVTLRCSPISGHKSVSWYQQVLGQGPQFIFQYYEKEERGRGNFPDRFSARQFPNYSSELNVNALLLGDSALYLCASSQQTSGVDTQYFGPGTRLTVL.

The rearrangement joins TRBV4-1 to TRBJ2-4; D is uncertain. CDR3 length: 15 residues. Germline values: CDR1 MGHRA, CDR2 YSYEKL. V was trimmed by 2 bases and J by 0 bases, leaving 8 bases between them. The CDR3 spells CASSQRVLAKNIQYF. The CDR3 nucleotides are TGCGCCAGCAGCCAAAGAGTGCTAGCCAAAAACATTCAGTACTTC.

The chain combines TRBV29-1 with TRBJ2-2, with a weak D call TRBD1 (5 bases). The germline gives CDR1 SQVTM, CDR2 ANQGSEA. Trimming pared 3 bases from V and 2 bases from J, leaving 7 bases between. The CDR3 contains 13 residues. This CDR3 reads CSVDRTNTGELFF. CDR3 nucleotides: TGCAGCGTTGATAGGACAAACACCGGGGAGCTGTTTTTT.

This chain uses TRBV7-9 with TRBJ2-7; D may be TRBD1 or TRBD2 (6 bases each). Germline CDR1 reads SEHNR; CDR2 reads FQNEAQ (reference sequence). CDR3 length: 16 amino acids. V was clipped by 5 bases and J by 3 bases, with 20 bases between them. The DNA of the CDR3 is TGTGCCAGCAGCAGAGGACTCGGGGGCACGATCTACGAGCAGTACTTC. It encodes CASSRGLGGTIYEQYF. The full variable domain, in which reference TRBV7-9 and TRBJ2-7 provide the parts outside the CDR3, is DTGVSQNPRHKITKRGQNVTFRCDPISEHNRLYWYRQTLGQGPEFLTYFQNEAQLEKSRLLSDRFSAERPKGSFSTLEIQRTEQGDSAMYLCASSRGLGGTIYEQYFGPGTRLTVT.

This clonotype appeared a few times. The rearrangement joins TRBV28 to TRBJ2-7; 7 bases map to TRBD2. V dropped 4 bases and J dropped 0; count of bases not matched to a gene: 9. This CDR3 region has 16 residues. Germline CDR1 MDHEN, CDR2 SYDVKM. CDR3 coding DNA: TGTGCCAGCAGTTCCGAAGTCGGGAGGACCTCCTACGAGCAGTACTTC. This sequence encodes CASSSEVGRTSYEQYF.

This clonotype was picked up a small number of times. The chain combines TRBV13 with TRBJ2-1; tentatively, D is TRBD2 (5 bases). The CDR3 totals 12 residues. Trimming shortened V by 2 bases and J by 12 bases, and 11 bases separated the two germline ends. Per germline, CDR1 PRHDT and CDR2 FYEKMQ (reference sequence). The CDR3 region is CASSLSPRGQFF. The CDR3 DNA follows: TGTGCCAGCAGCTTATCCCCCCGGGGGCAGTTCTTC. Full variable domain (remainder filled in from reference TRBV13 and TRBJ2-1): AAGVIQSPRHLIKEKRETATLKCYPIPRHDTVYWYQQGPGQDPQFLISFYEKMQSDKGSIPDRFSAQQFSDYHSELNMSSLELGDSALYFCASSLSPRGQFFGPGTRLTVL.

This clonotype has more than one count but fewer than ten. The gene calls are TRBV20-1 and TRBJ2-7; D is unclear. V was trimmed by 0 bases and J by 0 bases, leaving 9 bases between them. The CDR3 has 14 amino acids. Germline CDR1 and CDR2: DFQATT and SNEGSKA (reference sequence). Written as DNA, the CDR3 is TGCAGTGCTAGAGAGGCCAGAATCTCCTACGAGCAGTACTTC. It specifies CSAREARISYEQYF.

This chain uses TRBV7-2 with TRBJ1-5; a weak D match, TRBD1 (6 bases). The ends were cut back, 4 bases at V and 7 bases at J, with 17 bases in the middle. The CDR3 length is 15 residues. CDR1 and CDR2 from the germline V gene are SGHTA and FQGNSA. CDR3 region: CASSSYRGARQPQHF. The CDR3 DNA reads TGTGCCAGCAGCTCTTACCGGGGGGCTAGGCAGCCCCAGCATTTT.

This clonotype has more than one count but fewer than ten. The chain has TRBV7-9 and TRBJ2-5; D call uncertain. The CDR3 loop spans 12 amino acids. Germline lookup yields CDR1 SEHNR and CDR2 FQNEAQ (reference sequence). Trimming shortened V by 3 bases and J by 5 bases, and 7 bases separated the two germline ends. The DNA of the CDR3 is TGTGCCAGCAGCTTCCCGGTGGAGACCCAGTACTTC. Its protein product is CASSFPVETQYF. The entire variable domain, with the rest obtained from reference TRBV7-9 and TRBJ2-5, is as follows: DTGVSQNPRHKITKRGQNVTFRCDPISEHNRLYWYRQTLGQGPEFLTYFQNEAQLEKSRLLSDRFSAERPKGSFSTLEIQRTEQGDSAMYLCASSFPVETQYFGPGTRLLVL.

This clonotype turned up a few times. Here the CDR3 DNA reads TGTGCCAGCAGTTTAGCGGGTCTAGCGAACACCGGGGAGCTGTTTTTT. It yields the protein CASSLAGLANTGELFF. The chain couples TRBV12-3 or TRBV12-4 to TRBJ2-2; no firm D call. The CDR3 contains 16 residues. Trimming shortened V by 0 bases and J by 0 bases, and 8 bases separated the two germline ends.

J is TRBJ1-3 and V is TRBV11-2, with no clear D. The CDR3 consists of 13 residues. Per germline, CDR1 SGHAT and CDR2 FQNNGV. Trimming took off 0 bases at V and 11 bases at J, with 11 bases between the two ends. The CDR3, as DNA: TGTGCCAGCAGCTTAGAATCCCGGACTGCCATATATTTT. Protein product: CASSLESRTAIYF.

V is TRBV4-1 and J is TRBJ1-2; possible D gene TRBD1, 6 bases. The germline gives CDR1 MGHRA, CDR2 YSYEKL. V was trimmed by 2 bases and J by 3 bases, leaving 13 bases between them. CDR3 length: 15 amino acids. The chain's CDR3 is CASSQSVWTDYGYTF. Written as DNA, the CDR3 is TGCGCCAGCAGCCAATCCGTGTGGACAGACTATGGCTACACCTTC.